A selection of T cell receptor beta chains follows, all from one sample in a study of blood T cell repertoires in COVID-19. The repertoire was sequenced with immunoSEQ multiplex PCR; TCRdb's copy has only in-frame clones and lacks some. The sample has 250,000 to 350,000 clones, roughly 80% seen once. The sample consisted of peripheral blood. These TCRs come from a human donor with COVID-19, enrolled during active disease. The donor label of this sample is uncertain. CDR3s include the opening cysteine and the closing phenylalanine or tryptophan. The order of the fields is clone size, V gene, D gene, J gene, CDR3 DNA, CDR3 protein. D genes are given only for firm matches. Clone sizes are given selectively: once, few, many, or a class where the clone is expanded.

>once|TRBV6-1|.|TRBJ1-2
TGTGCCAGCAGTGAAGCGGGTAGGGCTCGAGGAGGTGGCTACACCTTC
CASSEAGRARGGGYTF
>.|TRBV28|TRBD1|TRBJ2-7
TGTGCCAGCAGTTTGGGCCGGGACAGGCCGCTGTTC
CASSLGRDRPLF
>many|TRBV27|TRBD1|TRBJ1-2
TGTGCCAGCAGCGCCTCCCTCCCGGGACAGCGAAACTATGGCTACACCTTC
CASSASLPGQRNYGYTF
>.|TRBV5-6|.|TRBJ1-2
TGTGCCAGCAGCCCGGGGGGTACCGTCTATGGCTACACCTTC
CASSPGGTVYGYTF
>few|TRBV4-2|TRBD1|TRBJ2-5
TGTGCCAGCAGCCAAGGGGGACAGCAAGAGACCCAGTACTTC
CASSQGGQQETQYF
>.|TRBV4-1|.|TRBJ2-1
TGCGCCAGCAGCCAAGACGAGGTTTCATTTTCCTACAATGAGCAGTTCTTC
CASSQDEVSFSYNEQFF
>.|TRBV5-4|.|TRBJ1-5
TGTGCCAGCAGCTTGGACGCGGCGACCCCCAATCAGCCCCAGCATTTT
CASSLDAATPNQPQHF
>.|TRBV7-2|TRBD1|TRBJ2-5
TGTGCCAGCAGCCCGGAGAACAGGGGCTGGGCAGAGACCCAGTACTTC
CASSPENRGWAETQYF
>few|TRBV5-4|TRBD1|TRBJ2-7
TGTGCCAGCAGCTCGGACAGGACCGAGCAGTACTTC
CASSSDRTEQYF
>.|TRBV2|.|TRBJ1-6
TGTGCCAGCAACTCCCCCCCCATTTATAATTCACCCCTCCACTTT
CASNSPPIYNSPLHF
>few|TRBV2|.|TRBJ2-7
TGTGCCAGCAGGCAGACAGCCTCCTACGAGCAGTACTTC
CASRQTASYEQYF
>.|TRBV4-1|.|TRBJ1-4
TGCGCCAGCAGCCTCAGGTACGGACTAAATGAAAAACTGTTTTTT
CASSLRYGLNEKLFF